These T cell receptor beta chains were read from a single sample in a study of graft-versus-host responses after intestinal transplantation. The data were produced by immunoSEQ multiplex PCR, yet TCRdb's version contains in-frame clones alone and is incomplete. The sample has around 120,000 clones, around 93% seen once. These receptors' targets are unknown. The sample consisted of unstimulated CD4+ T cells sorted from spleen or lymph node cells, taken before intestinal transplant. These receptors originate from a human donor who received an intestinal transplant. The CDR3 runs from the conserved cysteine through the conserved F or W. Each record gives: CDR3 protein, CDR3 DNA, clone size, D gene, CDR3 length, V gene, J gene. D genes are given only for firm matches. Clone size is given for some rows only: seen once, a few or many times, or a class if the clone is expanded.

CASNGQGAREQYF	TGTGCCAGCAATGGACAGGGGGCGAGGGAGCAGTACTTC	NA	TRBD1	13	TRBV6-5	TRBJ2-7
CASSEASGANTGELFF	TGTGCCAGCAGTGAAGCTAGCGGGGCGAACACCGGGGAGCTGTTTTTT	NA	TRBD2	16	TRBV2	TRBJ2-2
CAGGLDEQYF	TGTGCAGGCGGTTTAGACGAGCAGTACTTC	NA	NA	10	TRBV30	TRBJ2-7
CASSPRDSRSGNTIYF	TGCGCCAGCAGCCCCCGGGACAGCCGCTCTGGAAACACCATATATTTT	NA	TRBD1	16	TRBV5-1	TRBJ1-3
CAISETDEQYF	TGTGCCATCAGTGAGACAGACGAGCAGTACTTC	NA	NA	11	TRBV10-3	TRBJ2-7
CASSSPGQGYNEQFF	TGTGCCAGCAGTTCACCGGGACAGGGTTACAATGAGCAGTTCTTC	NA	TRBD1	15	TRBV6-5	TRBJ2-1
CASSSPGTALTDTQYF	TGTGCCAGCAGTTCACCCGGGACGGCACTCACAGATACGCAGTATTTT	NA	NA	16	TRBV28	TRBJ2-3
CASSRTGDQPQHF	TGTGCCAGCAGCCGAACAGGGGATCAGCCCCAGCATTTT	NA	TRBD1	13	TRBV7-9	TRBJ1-5
CASSRLKAGSSYNEQFF	TGTGCCAGCAGCCGACTCAAAGCGGGAAGCTCCTACAATGAGCAGTTCTTC	few	TRBD2	17	TRBV14	TRBJ2-1
CASSSTGGANTGELFF	TGTGCCAGCAGCTCCACAGGGGGCGCGAACACCGGGGAGCTGTTTTTT	NA	TRBD1	16	TRBV7-9	TRBJ2-2
CASSLGGLGLAGRPVQYF	TGTGCCAGCAGCTTAGGAGGTTTGGGACTAGCGGGAAGACCGGTGCAGTACTTC	once	TRBD2	18	TRBV7-8	TRBJ2-7
CSVASGNSKDTQYF	TGCAGCGTCGCTAGCGGAAACAGTAAGGATACGCAGTATTTT	NA	TRBD2	14	TRBV29-1	TRBJ2-3
CASSTLQAGSTDTQYF	TGTGCCAGCTCAACTTTACAAGCGGGAAGCACAGATACGCAGTATTTT	NA	TRBD2	16	TRBV18	TRBJ2-3
CSVTGASGSTGELFF	TGCAGCGTGACCGGGGCTAGCGGGAGCACCGGGGAGCTGTTTTTT	NA	TRBD2	15	TRBV29-1	TRBJ2-2
CASSSTGGNEQYF	TGTGCCAGCAGCTCCACTGGAGGAAACGAGCAGTACTTC	few	NA	13	TRBV7-2	TRBJ2-7
CASSPQGAQAGELFF	TGCGCCAGCAGCCCCCAGGGGGCGCAGGCCGGGGAGCTGTTTTTT	NA	TRBD1	15	TRBV5-1	TRBJ2-2
CASSPGGEYEQFF	TGTGCCAGCTCACCCGGGGGGGAGTATGAGCAGTTCTTC	NA	TRBD2	13	TRBV18	TRBJ2-1
CASRGQINEKLFF	TGTGCCAGCAGGGGACAGATTAATGAAAAACTGTTTTTT	NA	TRBD1	13	TRBV6-5	TRBJ1-4
CASSPSGSRNEQFF	TGTGCCAGCAGCCCTAGCGGGAGCCGCAATGAGCAGTTCTTC	NA	TRBD2	14	TRBV28	TRBJ2-1
CASSLAASGNYNEQFF	TGCGCCAGCAGCTTGGCCGCTAGCGGAAACTACAATGAGCAGTTCTTC	NA	TRBD2	16	TRBV5-1	TRBJ2-1
CASSQDLGLAVETQYF	TGTGCCAGCAGCCAAGATCTGGGACTAGCGGTGGAGACCCAGTACTTC	NA	TRBD2	16	TRBV4-2	TRBJ2-5
CASSRGLAGGISYNEQFF	TGTGCCAGCTCGAGAGGACTAGCGGGAGGGATCTCCTACAATGAGCAGTTCTTC	NA	TRBD2	18	TRBV25-1	TRBJ2-1
CASSLTGSGNTIYF	TGTGCCAGCAGCTTAACGGGCTCTGGAAACACCATATATTTT	NA	NA	14	TRBV7-8	TRBJ1-3
CASSPGNQPQHF	TGTGCCAGCTCACCGGGGAATCAGCCCCAGCATTTT	NA	NA	12	TRBV18	TRBJ1-5
CASRTGGNTIYF	TGTGCCAGCAGGACAGGTGGAAACACCATATATTTT	NA	NA	12	TRBV27	TRBJ1-3
CASRGQGGNTEAFF	TGCGCCAGCAGGGGGCAAGGGGGGAACACTGAAGCTTTCTTT	NA	NA	14	TRBV5-1	TRBJ1-1
CATRQGASTDTQYF	TGCGCCACGAGACAGGGGGCCAGCACAGATACGCAGTATTTT	NA	TRBD1	14	TRBV5-1	TRBJ2-3
CASSLVYPEAFF	TGTGCCAGCAGCTTAGTCTATCCTGAAGCTTTCTTT	NA	NA	12	TRBV7-9	TRBJ1-1
CASSLELRAETQYF	TGTGCCAGCAGCCTCGAGCTCAGGGCCGAGACCCAGTACTTC	NA	NA	14	TRBV7-6	TRBJ2-5
CASSPDNRYGYTF	TGTGCCAGCAGCCCTGACAACCGCTATGGCTACACCTTC	NA	NA	13	TRBV6-5	TRBJ1-2
CASTANPYSYEQYF	TGTGCCAGTACAGCGAATCCTTACTCCTACGAGCAGTACTTC	NA	NA	14	TRBV19	TRBJ2-7
CASRVDYADTQYF	TGTGCCAGCAGAGTTGATTATGCAGATACGCAGTATTTT	NA	NA	13	TRBV6-5	TRBJ2-3
CASSQSLVSYEQYF	TGTGCCAGCAGCCAGTCCCTAGTGTCCTACGAGCAGTACTTC	NA	NA	14	TRBV14	TRBJ2-7
CASSHQGFEQYF	TGTGCCAGCAGCCATCAGGGGTTCGAGCAGTACTTC	NA	NA	12	TRBV6-1	TRBJ2-7
CASSTGLAGDEQYF	TGCGCCAGCAGCACTGGACTAGCGGGCGACGAGCAGTACTTC	NA	TRBD2	14	TRBV5-1	TRBJ2-7
CAWGRGTPYEQYF	TGTGCCTGGGGACGAGGGACGCCCTACGAGCAGTACTTC	NA	NA	13	TRBV30	TRBJ2-7
CASSLAGGPNEQFF	TGTGCCAGCAGCTTAGCGGGAGGGCCCAATGAGCAGTTCTTC	NA	TRBD2	14	TRBV11-2	TRBJ2-1
CASSFWGTWADTQYF	TGTGCCAGCAGTTTTTGGGGTACTTGGGCAGATACGCAGTATTTT	NA	NA	15	TRBV27	TRBJ2-3
CATDWGAGYGYTF	TGTGCCACCGACTGGGGGGCAGGCTATGGCTACACCTTC	NA	NA	13	TRBV6-1	TRBJ1-2
CASSPNGRDTQYF	TGTGCCAGCAGCCCTAACGGCCGGGATACGCAGTATTTT	NA	NA	13	TRBV5-8	TRBJ2-3
CASSRFYTSTDTQYF	TGTGCCAGCAGCCGGTTCTACACTAGCACAGATACGCAGTATTTT	once	NA	15	TRBV6-5	TRBJ2-3
CASLPGTVIYNEQFF	TGTGCCAGCCTCCCCGGGACAGTGATTTACAATGAGCAGTTCTTC	NA	TRBD1	15	TRBV28	TRBJ2-1
CASTPRAGSTDTQYF	TGCGCCAGCACCCCCAGGGCAGGGAGCACAGATACGCAGTATTTT	NA	NA	15	TRBV5-1	TRBJ2-3
CASSLGGGPDYEQYF	TGTGCCAGCAGCTTAGGGGGGGGACCCGACTACGAGCAGTACTTC	NA	TRBD2	15	TRBV7-9	TRBJ2-7
CASSPDRASGNTIYF	TGTGCCAGCAGCCCGGACAGGGCTTCTGGAAACACCATATATTTT	few	TRBD1	15	TRBV6-6	TRBJ1-3
CASSYVRRGEQFF	TGTGCCAGCAGTTACGTCCGGAGGGGTGAGCAGTTCTTC	NA	NA	13	TRBV6-5	TRBJ2-1
CASSLKGVSGNTIYF	TGTGCCAGCAGTTTAAAGGGGGTCTCTGGAAACACCATATATTTT	NA	NA	15	TRBV27	TRBJ1-3
CASSPWGGHNEQFF	TGTGCCAGCAGCCCCTGGGGGGGGCACAATGAGCAGTTCTTC	NA	NA	14	TRBV11-3	TRBJ2-1
CASRAATGTGQYF	TGTGCCAGCAGAGCCGCAACAGGCACAGGGCAGTACTTC	NA	NA	13	TRBV28	TRBJ2-7
CASSLYGEDTQYF	TGTGCCAGCAGCTTATACGGGGAAGATACGCAGTATTTT	few	NA	13	TRBV13	TRBJ2-3
CASSEGGGQDYEQYF	TGTGCCAGCAGTGAAGGGGGAGGGCAGGACTACGAGCAGTACTTC	once	TRBD2	15	TRBV25-1	TRBJ2-7
CASSCSNLTGRPSYEQYF	TGTGCCAGCAGCTGCTCAAACTTGACAGGTCGTCCTTCCTACGAGCAGTACTTC	NA	NA	18	TRBV5-5	TRBJ2-7
CSVDPGSNTQYF	TGCAGCGTTGATCCGGGGTCAAATACGCAGTATTTT	NA	NA	12	TRBV29-1	TRBJ2-3
CASSRGGLPYNEQFF	TGTGCCAGCAGTCGGGGGGGACTACCCTACAATGAGCAGTTCTTC	NA	TRBD2	15	TRBV27	TRBJ2-1